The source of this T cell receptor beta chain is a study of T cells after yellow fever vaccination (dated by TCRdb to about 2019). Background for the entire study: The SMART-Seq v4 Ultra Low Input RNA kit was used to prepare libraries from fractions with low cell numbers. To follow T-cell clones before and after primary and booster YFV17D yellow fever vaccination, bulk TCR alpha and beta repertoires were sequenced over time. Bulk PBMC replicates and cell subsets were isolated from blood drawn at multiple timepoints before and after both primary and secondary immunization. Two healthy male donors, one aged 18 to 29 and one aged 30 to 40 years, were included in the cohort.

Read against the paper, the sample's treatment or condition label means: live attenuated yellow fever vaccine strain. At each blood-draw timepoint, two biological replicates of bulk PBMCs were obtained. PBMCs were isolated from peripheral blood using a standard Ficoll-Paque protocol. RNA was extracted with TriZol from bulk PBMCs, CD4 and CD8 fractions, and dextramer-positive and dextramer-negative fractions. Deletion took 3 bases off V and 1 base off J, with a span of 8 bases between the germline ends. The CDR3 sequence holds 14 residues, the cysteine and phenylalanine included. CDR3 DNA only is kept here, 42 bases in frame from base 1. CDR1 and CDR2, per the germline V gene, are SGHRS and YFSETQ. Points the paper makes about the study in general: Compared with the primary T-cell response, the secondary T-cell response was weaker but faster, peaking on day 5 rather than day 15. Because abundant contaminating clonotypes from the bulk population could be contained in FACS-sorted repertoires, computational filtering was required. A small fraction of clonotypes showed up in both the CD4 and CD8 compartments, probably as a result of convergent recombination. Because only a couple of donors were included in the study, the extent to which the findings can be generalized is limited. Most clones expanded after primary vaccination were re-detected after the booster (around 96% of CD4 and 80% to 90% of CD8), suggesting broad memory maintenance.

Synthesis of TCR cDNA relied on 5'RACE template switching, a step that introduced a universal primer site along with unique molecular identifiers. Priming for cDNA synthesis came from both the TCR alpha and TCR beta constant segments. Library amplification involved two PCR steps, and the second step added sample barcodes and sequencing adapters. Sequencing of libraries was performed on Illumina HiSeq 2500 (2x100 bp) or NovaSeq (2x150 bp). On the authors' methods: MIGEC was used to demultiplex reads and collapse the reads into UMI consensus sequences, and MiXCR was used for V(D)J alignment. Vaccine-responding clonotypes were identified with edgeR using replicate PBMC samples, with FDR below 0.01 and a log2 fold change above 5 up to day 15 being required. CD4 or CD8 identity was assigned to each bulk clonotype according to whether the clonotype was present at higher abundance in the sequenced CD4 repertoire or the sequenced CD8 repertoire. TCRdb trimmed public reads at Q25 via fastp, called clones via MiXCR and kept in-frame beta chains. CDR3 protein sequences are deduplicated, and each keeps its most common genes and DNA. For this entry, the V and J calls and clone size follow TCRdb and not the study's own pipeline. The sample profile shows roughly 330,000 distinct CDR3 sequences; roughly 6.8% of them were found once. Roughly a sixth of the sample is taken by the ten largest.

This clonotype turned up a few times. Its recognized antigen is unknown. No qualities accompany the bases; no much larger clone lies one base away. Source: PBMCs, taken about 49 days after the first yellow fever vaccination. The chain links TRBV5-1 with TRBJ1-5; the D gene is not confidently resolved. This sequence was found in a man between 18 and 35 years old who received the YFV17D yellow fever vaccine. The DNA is TGCGCCAGCAGCTCGGGTTCCAGCAATCAGCCCCAGCATTTT. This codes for CASSSGSSNQPQHF. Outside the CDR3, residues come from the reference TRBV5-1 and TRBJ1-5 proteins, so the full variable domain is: KAGVTQTPRYLIKTRGQQVTLSCSPISGHRSVSWYQQTPGQGLQFLFEYFSETQRNKGNFPGRFSGRQFSNSRSEMNVSTLELGDSALYLCASSSGSSNQPQHFGDGTRLSIL.